This T cell receptor (beta chain) is from a study of response to subunit inactivated influenza vaccine. Study outcomes and limitations: It was suggested by the authors that few new T cells are recruited by each seasonal influenza vaccination.

Via MiXCR, TCRdb re-called the RT-PCR reads, giving one row per CDR3 protein. Among more than 600,000 distinct CDR3 sequences listed, under 20% were seen once. This clonotype was counted between two and nine times. Its antigen is unknown. The source of this sequence is a man aged 45-60 years who received an inactivated influenza vaccine. The sequenced sample was PBMCs from blood, obtained less than 6 days after vaccination.

CDR3 DNA sequence: TGCGCCAGCAGCTTGAGGCCAGGGGAGGCAGATACGCAGTATTTT. Residues: CASSLRPGEADTQYF. The V and J genes are TRBV5-1 and TRBJ2-3; perhaps D is TRBD1 or TRBD2 (6 bases each). This CDR3 has 15 residues. Trimming cost V 1 base and J 4 bases, with 13 bases left between them. Germline loops: CDR1 SGHRS, CDR2 YFSETQ.